The following is a TCR beta chain sequence with its context. Its antigen is still unknown. Profiled with immunoSEQ multiplex PCR; TCRdb holds only in-frame clones, not every one. The sample consists of some 14,000 clones, about 98% of them appearing once. Between the trimmed V and J ends, which lost 1 base and 0 bases, there was a span of 9 bases. Per the germline V gene, CDR1 is LGHNA and CDR2 is YSLEER. This CDR3 contains 16 residues. This sample is part of a study of monozygotic twins with cystic fibrosis. Study conclusions and caveats: Unrelated CF individuals shared fewer identical clonotypes than monozygotic CF twins.

The rearrangement links TRBV4-3 to TRBJ2-2; either TRBD1 or TRBD2 may fit D (5 bases each). The sequence derives from a girl aged 2 to 9 with cystic fibrosis. The sequencing sample was made of blood. CDR3 sequence reads: CASSQGRGANTGELFF. In DNA, the CDR3 is TGCGCCAGCAGCCAAGGCCGAGGGGCGAACACCGGGGAGCTGTTTTTT.